This TCR beta chain was sequenced during a study of OX40 agonist ivuxolimab in advanced cancers. Turning to the overall study: Ivuxolimab was an agonistic, fully human IgG2 monoclonal antibody directed against OX40 (CD134), a costimulatory receptor. Intravenous ivuxolimab was administered to patients every 2 weeks at six dose levels: 0.01, 0.1, 0.3, 1.5, 3 and 10 mg/kg. Of the roughly 54 dose-escalation patients, hepatocellular carcinoma was present in about 20, melanoma in approximately 15, renal cell carcinoma in 9 and head and neck cancer in 9. In the dose-escalation cohort, around four fifths of patients were male, and the mean age was roughly 56 years with a range of roughly 23 to 79. Patients were allowed to have had prior anti-PD-1, anti-PD-L1 or anti-CTLA-4 therapy, and approximately 40% of the dose-escalation patients had previously received checkpoint inhibitors. Partial responses were achieved by three dose-escalation patients, of whom one had hepatocellular carcinoma and two had cutaneous melanoma. The point of sequencing TCRbeta in the periphery was to test whether ivuxolimab changed TCR sequence diversity and drove clonal T-cell expansion. The monotherapy dose-escalation portion (N of about 57 patients) of the phase I ivuxolimab trial is reported in the paper. Overall study outcomes, separate from this receptor: Partial responders in the 0.1-3.0 mg/kg groups had among the lowest normalized peripheral clonal expansion, especially among CD8+ T cells. Low levels of normalized T-cell clonal expansion were also seen in some nonresponding patients. Clonal expansion of both CD4+ and CD8+ blood T cells was observed from baseline to week 6 at doses 0.1 to 3.0 mg/kg. The antigen specificity of the clonally expanded peripheral T cells was not determined. On average, CD8+ T cells showed more expanded clones than CD4+ T cells after ivuxolimab.

Genomic DNA was isolated from the sorted cells so that the TCRbeta CDR3 region could be sequenced. The immunoSEQ Assay was used for sequencing of TCRbeta CDR3 regions. TCRdb limited this immuneACCESS table to in-frame rearrangements with V and J called. A share of clones is missing; checked studies link under half to unresolved V genes, and the rest is unexplained. In all, the sample holds under 95,000 clones, and approximately 85% of those were seen once. Jointly, the top ten make up less than 8% of the sample. This clone was seen only once. Its antigen target is currently unknown. Base qualities are not recorded, but no much larger clone differs from it by a single base. From cysteine to phenylalanine, the CDR3 is 15 amino acids long. The entry retains the CDR3 DNA only, 45 bases that are in frame from base 1. Trimming removed 5 bases from V and 1 base from J; the gene matches leave 8 bases unexplained. Looking up the germline V gene (reference sequence) yields CDR1 LNHDA and CDR2 SQIVND.

The trial excluded patients who had a history of autoimmune disease or were on systemic immunosuppression. In every dose cohort, peripheral blood was drawn for TCR sequencing at baseline, cycle 4 day 1, and cycle 7 day 1. The samples were drawn from a first-in-human, open-label, multicenter phase I dose-escalation trial of ivuxolimab. Adults with locally advanced or metastatic head and neck squamous cell, hepatocellular, melanoma or renal cell carcinoma were enrolled in the trial. Before TCR sequencing, CD4+ T cells and CD8+ T cells were sorted from peripheral blood as separate populations. The source material was CD4+ or CD8+ T cells sorted from blood, sampled in a trial of the OX40 agonist ivuxolimab. This sequence uses TRBV19 and TRBJ2-7, with TRBD1 identical over 7 junction bases. The receptor's source is an adult with an advanced solid tumor such as melanoma, head and neck, liver or kidney cancer. The nucleotide sequence is TGTGCCAGTAGTTTCGGACAGGCTACTTCCTACGAGCAGTACTTC. Its protein product is CASSFGQATSYEQYF.